These T cell receptor beta chains were read from a single sample in a study of shared clonotypes between healthy human individuals. The repertoire was sequenced with immunoSEQ multiplex PCR; TCRdb's copy has only in-frame clones and lacks some. Here the sample spans 550,000 to 750,000 clones, approximately 90% being singletons. The specimen was naive CD8+ T cells sorted from blood. The source of these receptors is a man aged 25 to 40 in good health. Each CDR3 is given with its conserved first and last residue. The D gene is left open where the match is weak. Clone size is not always given. Where it is, it says once, few, many or a class for expanded clones.

CDR3nt | CDR3aa | abundance | d_gene | j_gene | v_gene
TGCAGCGTCCACGGGACAGCACAGAACAATGAGCAGTTCTTC | CSVHGTAQNNEQFF | NA | TRBD1 | TRBJ2-1 | TRBV29-1
TGTGCCAGCAGCTTAATATCCTCGTCGGGACTAGCGTCCACAGATACGCAGTATTTT | CASSLISSSGLASTDTQYF | NA | TRBD2 | TRBJ2-3 | TRBV7-3
TGTGCCAGCAGTTACTCGATTTTGTATGGCTACACCTTC | CASSYSILYGYTF | NA | NA | TRBJ1-2 | TRBV6-5
TGTGCCAGCAGTTTTCAGGACCAGGGGTCCCAGGAGGAGCAGTTCTTC | CASSFQDQGSQEEQFF | NA | NA | TRBJ2-1 | TRBV27
TGTGCCACCACGGACAGGCGCGGGGAGCTGTTTTTT | CATTDRRGELFF | once | TRBD1 | TRBJ2-2 | TRBV10-3
TGTGCCAGCTCCCTAGGACAATACACTGAAGCTTTCTTT | CASSLGQYTEAFF | NA | NA | TRBJ1-1 | TRBV18
TGCAGCGTTGAAGGCGCAGGAGAAAACTCGGTGGGTCTGGAGGACATTCAGTACTTC | CSVEGAGENSVGLEDIQYF | NA | NA | TRBJ2-4 | TRBV29-1
TGTGCCAGCAGTCCGTGGACTAGCGGGAGTTACGAGCAGTACTTC | CASSPWTSGSYEQYF | NA | TRBD2 | TRBJ2-7 | TRBV27
TGTGCCAGCAGCTTACGGCCCCAGGGCGAGCAGTACTTC | CASSLRPQGEQYF | NA | NA | TRBJ2-7 | TRBV11-2
TGTGCCAGCAGCTTACGGGGAATAGCGGGACAAGAGACCCAGTACTTC | CASSLRGIAGQETQYF | NA | TRBD2 | TRBJ2-5 | TRBV7-9